Described below is a single TCR beta chain sequence and its context. Its antigen is unidentified. These data come from a study of T cell responses to AZD1222 COVID-19 vaccine. The overall study: Pooled together were second doses at about 4 or about 12 weeks.

Data came from immunoSEQ multiplex PCR; TCRdb stores just in-frame clones and leaves some out. In the table there are roughly 78,000 clones, roughly 80% of which are singletons. General study results and limits: Breadth and depth of Spike-specific TCRs rose after two AZD1222 doses. Donors were mostly white British, more females; clonal diversity possibly underestimated.

This CDR3 has 13 residues. V lost 10 bases and J lost 0, with 10 bases in between. Germline loops: CDR1 MNHEY, CDR2 SVGAGI. The chain has TRBV6-5 and TRBJ2-1; D is uncertain. Sample: peripheral blood, taken on day 0 of AZD1222 vaccination. The TCR comes from an adult in good health. CDR3 sequence: CATNGYSYNEQFF. CDR3 nucleotides: TGTGCCACCAACGGGTACTCCTACAATGAGCAGTTCTTC.